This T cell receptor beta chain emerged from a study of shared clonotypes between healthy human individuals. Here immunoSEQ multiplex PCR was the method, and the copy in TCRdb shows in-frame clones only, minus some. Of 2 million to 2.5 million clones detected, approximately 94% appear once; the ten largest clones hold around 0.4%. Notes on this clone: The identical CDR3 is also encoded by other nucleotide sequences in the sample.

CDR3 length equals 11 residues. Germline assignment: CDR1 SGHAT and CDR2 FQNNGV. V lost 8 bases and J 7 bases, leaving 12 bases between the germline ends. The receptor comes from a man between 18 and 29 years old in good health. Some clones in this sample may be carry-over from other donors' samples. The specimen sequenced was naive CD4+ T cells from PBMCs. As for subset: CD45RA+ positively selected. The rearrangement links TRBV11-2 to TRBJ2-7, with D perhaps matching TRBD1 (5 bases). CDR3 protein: CASLGHSEQYF. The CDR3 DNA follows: TGTGCCAGCCTGGGGCACTCAGAGCAGTACTTC.